This is a list of T cell receptor beta chains from one sample in a study of cytomegalovirus exposure and HLA in healthy donors. The assay was immunoSEQ multiplex PCR, and TCRdb's table has in-frame clones only and misses some. The sample has around 60,000 clones, about 94% seen once. Sequences were obtained from PBMCs. The receptors shown here come from a man between 18 and 29 years old in good health and CMV-seropositive. The CDR3 runs from the conserved cysteine through the conserved F or W. The D gene is left open where the match is weak.

d_gene	v_gene	j_gene	CDR3aa
-	TRBV6-6	TRBJ1-1	CASSYSKQTTEAFF
TRBD1	TRBV6-5	TRBJ2-3	CASSYLQGRGTDTQYF
-	TRBV2	TRBJ2-2	CASGDTGELFF
-	TRBV2	TRBJ1-1	CASSEIFGKTEAFF
TRBD2	TRBV7-9	TRBJ2-3	CASSPSGRAVDTQYF
-	TRBV6-5	TRBJ1-2	CASSSVGLGYTF
-	TRBV9	TRBJ1-2	CASSSPPGKGYTF
TRBD1	TRBV7-7	TRBJ2-7	CASSFRQGAKYEQYF
TRBD2	TRBV28	TRBJ2-5	CASTSGGAETQYF
-	TRBV9	TRBJ2-1	CASSVEVSSNEQFF
-	TRBV19	TRBJ1-2	CASSRDFLSYGYTF
-	TRBV7-2	TRBJ1-4	CASSSFGGQQATNEKLFF
-	TRBV7-9	TRBJ1-1	CASSGDEYTEAFF
TRBD1	TRBV5-1	TRBJ1-1	CASSLGGGITEAFF
TRBD2	TRBV9	TRBJ2-2	CASSVFSGLAELNTGELFF
-	TRBV7-9	TRBJ2-2	CASRFSLGLAANTGELFF
TRBD1	TRBV7-9	TRBJ2-5	CASSFPGQGNPEETQYF
TRBD1	TRBV6-1	TRBJ2-1	CASSIQGGGYNEQFF
TRBD1	TRBV9	TRBJ2-5	CASSVGTGGRGQETQYF
-	TRBV19	TRBJ2-5	CASSKGEGETQYF
TRBD1	TRBV19	TRBJ1-2	CAANSGTGTYGYTF
TRBD1	TRBV28	TRBJ2-7	CASSFLLQDPRGSYEQYF
-	TRBV9	TRBJ2-3	CASSVAGKDTQYF
-	TRBV15	TRBJ1-1	CATSREPDGVPEAFF
-	TRBV7-7	TRBJ2-1	CARSKEGALFNEQFF
-	TRBV28	TRBJ1-2	CASSFPLPRQRNYGYTF
TRBD1	TRBV5-1	TRBJ2-7	CASSKSGTGNEQYF
-	TRBV7-3	TRBJ1-6	CASSLRSAGNSPLHF
TRBD1	TRBV18	TRBJ1-5	CASSPSHRDRDKTDSNQPQHF
TRBD1	TRBV2	TRBJ1-5	CAIGGDQGQRTGLNQPQHF
-	TRBV28	TRBJ2-6	CASRTTWGANVLTF
TRBD2	TRBV9	TRBJ2-7	CASTVGDSGSYEQYF
TRBD2	TRBV7-2	TRBJ2-5	CASSPGTSKETQYF
-	TRBV29-1	TRBJ1-1	CSVQHAPDSLPIF
TRBD1	TRBV11-3	TRBJ1-2	CASSTGQGQNYGYTF
TRBD1	TRBV11-3	TRBJ2-7	CATSSGTGDEQYF
-	TRBV12-5	TRBJ1-6	CASGLGRSDWNSPLHF
TRBD1	TRBV6-6	TRBJ2-2	CASSYDRGDTGELFF
TRBD1	TRBV28	TRBJ2-7	CASSLYRTGGKYEQYF
-	TRBV27	TRBJ2-5	CASSLIGETGTQYF
TRBD1	TRBV7-3	TRBJ2-2	CASSRQGTNTGELFF
-	TRBV28	TRBJ1-4	CASRPNIGEDYNEKLFF
TRBD2	TRBV18	TRBJ2-7	CASSPTSGSYEQYF
-	TRBV5-6	TRBJ1-6	CASSKAAGTRFEDSPLHF
TRBD1	TRBV7-9	TRBJ1-2	CASSWTDREPDWDGYTF
-	TRBV11-2	TRBJ1-5	CASSSGAGQPQHF
-	TRBV30	TRBJ1-3	CAWTPGSGNTIYF
TRBD2	TRBV6-4	TRBJ2-2	CAKLAGVPGTGELFF
TRBD1	TRBV7-3	TRBJ2-7	CASSYRDRGSKEQYF
TRBD2	TRBV7-8	TRBJ2-1	CASSFRLAGIYNEQFF
TRBD2	TRBV9	TRBJ2-7	CASSSGKRGAYEQYF
-	TRBV28	TRBJ1-2	CASSLGRTDDGYTF